This passage covers 18 T cell receptor beta chains from one sample sequenced in a study of regulatory T cells in long-lasting Graves disease. Indicated time point: newly diagnosed GD, antithyroid drugs for less than 3 months. Preparation of the TCR library used RNA extracted from PBMCs. CDR3-region Arm-PCR and iRepertoire HTBI primers produced the TCR beta libraries. One entry per CDR3 protein results from TCRdb running MiXCR on the multiplex PCR reads. This table has approximately 350,000 distinct CDR3 sequences, about 10% appearing once. This sample also appeared in a second study, on T cells in Graves' hyperthyroidism and ophthalmopathy.

Source: peripheral blood mononuclear cells (PBMCs), taken at new diagnosis, from a patient treated with antithyroid drugs. The source is a woman aged 18-30 years with Graves disease.

The chain has TRBV25-1 and TRBJ2-3; 7 bases map to TRBD2. V trimming: 0 bases; J trimming: 14 bases; junction bases outside the gene matches: 8. The CDR3 length is 13 residues. CDR1 and CDR2 (germline): MGHDK, SYGVNS. CDR3 sequence (DNA): TGTGCCAGCAGTGAATATAGACGGGGGGAATTGTATTTT. It is translated as CASSEYRRGELYF.

This clonotype has at least ten counts. The chain recombines TRBV5-5 with TRBJ2-3; 7 bases agree with TRBD2. This CDR3 has 16 residues. CDR1 and CDR2 (germline): SGHKS, YYEKEE (reference sequence). Trimming cost V 0 bases and J 0 bases; bases outside gene matches: 4. The CDR3 spells CASSLVASGSTDTQYF. DNA for the CDR3: TGTGCCAGCAGCTTGGTGGCTAGCGGTAGCACAGATACGCAGTATTTT.

This clonotype occurred many times. J is TRBJ2-5 and V is TRBV20-1; TRBD2 might be the D (5 bases). V gave up 0 bases and J gave up 3 bases, with 20 bases separating them. Germline CDR1 is DFQATT and CDR2 is SNEGSKA (reference sequence). The CDR3 runs to 17 residues. This CDR3 is CSARDLLVGVTKETQYF. CDR3 in DNA: TGCAGTGCTAGAGATCTCTTAGTGGGAGTTACGAAAGAGACCCAGTACTTC.

The genes are TRBV7-9 and TRBJ1-5, with TRBD1 as a possible D gene (6 bases). CDR3 length: 13 residues. Trimming removed 5 bases at V and 4 bases at J, with 9 bases between. Germline V lookup: CDR1 SEHNR, CDR2 FQNEAQ (reference sequence). CDR3 amino acids: CASSTGTNQPQHF. The CDR3 coding sequence is TGTGCCAGCAGCACAGGGACTAATCAGCCCCAGCATTTT.

This clonotype was seen repeatedly, ten times or more. The gene calls are TRBV5-1 and TRBJ2-3, with TRBD1 as a possible D gene (6 bases). Trimming took off 4 bases at V and 0 bases at J, with 12 bases between the two ends. Germline CDR1 and CDR2: SGHRS and YFSETQ. The CDR3 loop spans 15 amino acids. In nucleotides, the CDR3 is TGCGCCAGCAGCAAACGGACAGAAAGCACAGATACGCAGTATTTT. This translates into CASSKRTESTDTQYF.

Notes on this clonotype: Being one base from a much bigger clone, this may be a read error. The DNA of the CDR3 is TGTGCCAGCTCCGTCCGGGGGACCTACAGTGAGCAGTTCTTC. Protein: CASSVRGTYSEQFF. V and J are TRBV27 and TRBJ2-1; D may be TRBD2 (6 bases). This CDR3 is built from 14 residues. CDR1 and CDR2 from the germline V gene are MNHEY and SMNVEV (reference sequence).

The V and J genes are TRBV29-1 and TRBJ2-7, with TRBD2 matching 10 bases. The CDR3 has 14 residues. The germline gives CDR1 SQVTM, CDR2 ANQGSEA. J was trimmed by 1 base and V by 5 bases; bases with no gene match: 5. CDR3 amino acids: CSVRASGSSYEQYF. The CDR3 nucleotides are TGCAGCGTTAGGGCTAGCGGGAGTTCCTACGAGCAGTACTTC.

This clonotype was counted at least ten times. This rearrangement joins TRBV6-1 to TRBJ2-7; D gene ambiguous. CDR1 and CDR2 from the germline V gene are MNHNS and SASEGT. The CDR3 is 14 amino acids. The ends were cut back, 5 bases at V and 0 bases at J, with 11 bases in the middle. The CDR3 loop is CASSPSESSYEQYV. The CDR3 nucleotides are TGTGCCAGCAGTCCATCAGAGTCCTCCTACGAGCAGTACGTC.

V and J are TRBV5-1 and TRBJ2-6; 10 nucleotides agree with TRBD1. Looked up from germline, CDR1 is SGHRS and CDR2 is YFSETQ. With V trimmed by 3 bases and J by 3 bases, 6 bases remained unmatched. This CDR3 is built from 17 residues. CDR3 sequence reads: CASSSGTGVGGANVLTF. The CDR3 region has the DNA TGCGCCAGCAGCTCCGGGACAGGGGTTGGTGGGGCCAACGTCCTGACTTTC.

A few counts support this clonotype. The chain joins TRBV7-8 to TRBJ2-1, with a possible D match to TRBD2 (7 bases). V gave up 4 bases and J gave up 10 bases, with 20 bases separating them. The CDR3 totals 15 residues. Germline values: CDR1 SGHVS, CDR2 FQNEAQ. The CDR3 coding sequence is TGTGCCAGCAGCTCCCGGTCCGGGGGGCCGGGGGAGCAGTTCTTC. This sequence encodes CASSSRSGGPGEQFF.

The J gene is TRBJ1-2, the V gene TRBV14; no clear D gene. In germline, CDR1 is SGHDN, CDR2 FVKESK. V lost 4 bases and J 5 bases, leaving 20 bases between the germline ends. The CDR3 consists of 16 residues. The CDR3, as DNA: TGTGCCAGCAGCCCCATTCGATCCCGGGATTTTTATGGCTACACCTTC. Its translation: CASSPIRSRDFYGYTF.

This clonotype was counted many times. The chain employs TRBV7-2 and TRBJ2-3; D unclear. CDR3 length: 12 residues. Germline V CDR1 and CDR2: SGHTA, FQGNSA. V was clipped by 4 bases and J by 2 bases, with 4 bases between them. This CDR3 reads CASSWDTDTQYF. CDR3 DNA sequence: TGTGCCAGCAGCTGGGACACAGATACGCAGTATTTT.

This clonotype occurred many times. The chain has TRBV12-3 or TRBV12-4 and TRBJ2-1; no clear D. The CDR3 spans 12 residues. V shed 4 bases and J shed 12 bases, with 13 bases lying between them. CDR3 coding DNA: TGTGCCAGCAGTTCGATACTACTTTTGCAGTTCTTC. Its protein product is CASSSILLLQFF.

With respect to this clonotype: A much larger clone sits a single nucleotide away, making a read error possible. The CDR3 coding sequence is TGTGCCAGCGGGGGCGGGAGAAGCGAGAATGAGCAGTTCTTC. Translated: CASGGGRSENEQFF. This chain joins TRBV2 and TRBJ2-1; possible D gene TRBD2, 7 bases. Germline CDR1 reads SNHLY; CDR2 reads FYNNEI. The CDR3 is 14 residues long. The V gene lost 8 bases and the J gene lost 7 bases, with 18 bases spanning the gap.

This clonotype was observed at least ten times. The V and J genes are TRBV20-1 and TRBJ1-1, with D unresolved. Germline V gene data show CDR1 as DFQATT and CDR2 as SNEGSKA (reference sequence). V was trimmed by 0 bases and J by 10 bases, leaving 6 bases between them. The CDR3 contains 10 residues. The CDR3 DNA sequence: TGCAGTGCTAGAGATGAGGGAGCTTTCTTT. As protein: CSARDEGAFF.

There are many counts of this clonotype. The V gene is TRBV12-3 or TRBV12-4, the J gene TRBJ1-5; perhaps TRBD1 as D (6 bases). The V end lost 2 bases, the J end lost 7 bases, and 18 bases lay between the germline ends. This CDR3 has 16 residues. CDR3 loop: CASSLRRAGGRQPQHF. In DNA, the CDR3 is TGTGCCAGCAGTTTAAGGCGGGCTGGGGGCAGACAGCCCCAGCATTTT.

This clonotype was seen at least ten times. The chain is built from TRBV27 and TRBJ2-3; D is perhaps TRBD1 (5 bases). The CDR3 contains 13 residues. Germline CDR1 and CDR2: MNHEY and SMNVEV (reference sequence). Trimming took off 4 bases at V and 4 bases at J, with 9 bases between the two ends. The CDR3 region is CASSSSGSDTQYF. The CDR3 nucleotides read TGTGCCAGCAGTTCCTCAGGGTCAGATACGCAGTATTTT.

This clonotype was seen at least ten times. The V and J genes are TRBV9 and TRBJ2-6; TRBD2 matches at 7 bases. This CDR3 region has 17 residues. The V gene's germline CDR1 is SGDLS and CDR2 YYNGEE. V lost 3 bases, J lost 5 bases, and 11 bases stayed unmatched. In DNA, the CDR3 is TGTGCCAGCAGCGCTCGGGAGGACCTCGCAAGGGCCAACGTCCTGACTTTC. Translated, it gives CASSAREDLARANVLTF. Supplemented by reference TRBV9 and TRBJ2-6, the full variable domain reads DSGVTQTPKHLITATGQRVTLRCSPRSGDLSVYWYQQSLDQGLQFLIQYYNGEERAKGNILERFSAQQFPDLHSELNLSSLELGDSALYFCASSAREDLARANVLTFGAGSRLTVL.